This paragraph covers one T cell receptor beta chain sequence. Its matching antigen is unknown. This record comes from a study of blood T cells in healthy people across ages. General study points: TCR beta diversity was tightly associated with the proportion of naive T cells.

The use of a sample-barcoded 5' primer and a J-beta primer mix characterized a second PCR of about 7 to 12 cycles. TCRdb reprocessed the 5' RACE reads with MiXCR, giving one entry per CDR3 protein. The sample has roughly 790,000 distinct CDR3 sequences; roughly 45% are singletons. V was pared by 5 bases and J by 3 bases, with 16 bases between. Germline V lookup: CDR1 SGHTA, CDR2 FQGNSA. The CDR3 length is 16 residues. The sequence came from a woman aged 55 to 70 in good health. The chain couples TRBV7-2 to TRBJ1-4, with D possibly TRBD1 on 6 matching bases. The sample consisted of blood. The CDR3 loop is CASSIGGGRANEKLFF. The CDR3 coding sequence is TGTGCCAGCAGCATAGGGGGGGGCAGAGCTAATGAAAAACTGTTTTTT.